This TCR beta chain emerged from a study of shared clonotypes between healthy human individuals. This clone has just one count. Its target is unknown. Deep was the level at which the assay was run. Using immunoSEQ multiplex PCR, the repertoire was profiled, and TCRdb retains in-frame clones only, with some absent. The repertoire holds 550,000 to 800,000 clones, around 90% seen once, with 30% to 40% in the top ten. General observations from the study: Donor scarcity curtailed the genetic and exposure-history diversity represented herein.

The junction had 8 bases not matched to a gene; V was cut back by 10 bases and J by 0 bases. The CDR3 runs to 15 residues. Per the germline V gene, CDR1 is MNHEY and CDR2 is SMNVEV (reference sequence). V gene TRBV27 combines with J gene TRBJ2-1; 8 positions match TRBD2. The TCR originated in a man between 18 and 35 years old in good health. Some clones in this sample may be carry-over from other donors' samples. Specimen: memory CD8+ T cells from PBMCs. The sample's subset: CD45RO+ cells pooled with CCR7-negative TemRA cells. CDR3 DNA: TGTGCCACAAGCGGGAGACTCAGCTCCTACAATGAGCAGTTCTTC. Protein sequence: CATSGRLSSYNEQFF.